The rows below give T cell receptor beta chains drawn from one sample of a study of cytotoxic CD8 clonotypes in ibrutinib-treated CLL. TCRdb's copy holds only in-frame clones and misses some; the assay was immunoSEQ multiplex PCR. In the table there are about 69,000 clones, 80% of which are singletons. This specimen was PBMCs, taken at disease progression, from a patient treated with ibrutinib. These receptors all come from a human donor with chronic lymphocytic leukemia. Each CDR3 is given without its conserved first and last residue.

>TRBJ2-7|TRBV30
AWSVGGGYEQY
>TRBJ1-3|TRBV27
APGGTDPTGNTIY
>TRBJ1-4|TRBV12-5
ASAIRSAGAQNEKLF
>TRBJ2-7|TRBV4-2
ASSQELAGNYEQY
>TRBJ2-3|TRBV7-2
ASSSSSTQY
>TRBJ2-5|TRBV5-1
ASSKGTEQETQY
>TRBJ2-3|TRBV10-3
AIAGTSGGAGTSTDTQY
>TRBJ2-7|TRBV11-2
ASSLAPGEQY
>TRBJ1-2|TRBV5-1
ASSDANYGYT
>TRBJ2-1|TRBV11-3
ASSVDRGGFDEQF
>TRBJ1-1|TRBV7-9
ASSPDRGNTEAF
>TRBJ2-5|TRBV28
ASSLWPSYQETQY
>TRBJ2-1|TRBV7-6
ASSPQGSGTYNEQF
>TRBJ1-4|TRBV5-6
ASSYIDQNEKLF
>TRBJ2-7|TRBV18
ASSSSGSYEQY
>TRBJ1-4|TRBV2
ASNMRGYRGLF
>TRBJ1-3|TRBV4-1
ASSQRSGNTIY
>TRBJ1-4|TRBV15
ATSSRKGEKLF
>TRBJ1-2|TRBV25-1
ASSEWAAYGYT
>TRBJ2-1|TRBV5-1
ASSLRQSSYNEQF
>TRBJ1-1|TRBV18
ASSPFDRDPAEAF
>TRBJ2-7|TRBV2
ASSVGLSEQY
>TRBJ1-3|TRBV14
ASSRRDWNTIY
>TRBJ2-7|TRBV7-2
ASSLELGEQY
>TRBJ1-1|TRBV28
ASSLGQNLMNTEAF
>TRBJ1-3|TRBV12-2
ASRAWGYVPGNTIY
>TRBJ2-7|TRBV28
ASRSGDRHRYEQY
>TRBJ2-2|TRBV6-4
ASSSTGITGELF
>TRBJ2-2|TRBV5-1
ASSFRLLAGGTGELF
>TRBJ2-5|TRBV13
ASSLVAVQETQY
>TRBJ1-1|TRBV9
ASSVAGTTEAF
>TRBJ2-1|TRBV21-1
ASSTVRDPRYNEQF
>TRBJ2-1|TRBV11-2
ASSLGSGAYNEQF
>TRBJ2-5|TRBV4-1
ASSQVGLVGRGGETQY
>TRBJ2-7|TRBV18
ASSPPTVSYEQY
>TRBJ1-6|TRBV2
ASSQGGYNSPLH
>TRBJ2-7|TRBV29-1
SVEVTGSEQY
>TRBJ1-3|TRBV9
ASGESESESSGNTIY
>TRBJ2-7|TRBV9
ASSVDASGSFYEQY
>TRBJ2-4|TRBV9
ASSVAGADIQY
>TRBJ2-2|TRBV9
ASSVGLGYTGELF
>TRBJ1-1|TRBV15
ATSRDPGGRNTEAF
>TRBJ2-3|TRBV10-3
AISGTDHRYTQY
>TRBJ2-2|TRBV5-1
ASSLFLAGGTGELF
>TRBJ2-7|TRBV5-1
ASGIDSYEQY
>TRBJ2-1|TRBV7-9
ASSPGGGNYNEQF
>TRBJ1-1|TRBV6-1
ASRQGIMNTEAF
>TRBJ2-3|TRBV6-5
ASISRGSGDTQY
>TRBJ2-3|TRBV5-1
ASSLGSWKDADTQY
>TRBJ2-3|TRBV7-7
ASSNAVGGTDTQY
>TRBJ1-6|TRBV5-6
ASSPNRGAYNSPLH
>TRBJ1-6|TRBV27
ASSFRVSNSPLH
>TRBJ1-1|TRBV4-2
ASSPGEGRWDTEAF
>TRBJ1-2|TRBV6-5
ASSHRGYGYT
>TRBJ2-7|TRBV6-1
ASSERGGRS
>TRBJ2-1|TRBV5-4
ASSARGGGYNEQF
>TRBJ2-5|TRBV19
ASSMRYWERRQETQY
>TRBJ1-5|TRBV27
ASSLRGGVGNQPQH
>TRBJ2-7|TRBV10-3
AIKSQGSYEQY